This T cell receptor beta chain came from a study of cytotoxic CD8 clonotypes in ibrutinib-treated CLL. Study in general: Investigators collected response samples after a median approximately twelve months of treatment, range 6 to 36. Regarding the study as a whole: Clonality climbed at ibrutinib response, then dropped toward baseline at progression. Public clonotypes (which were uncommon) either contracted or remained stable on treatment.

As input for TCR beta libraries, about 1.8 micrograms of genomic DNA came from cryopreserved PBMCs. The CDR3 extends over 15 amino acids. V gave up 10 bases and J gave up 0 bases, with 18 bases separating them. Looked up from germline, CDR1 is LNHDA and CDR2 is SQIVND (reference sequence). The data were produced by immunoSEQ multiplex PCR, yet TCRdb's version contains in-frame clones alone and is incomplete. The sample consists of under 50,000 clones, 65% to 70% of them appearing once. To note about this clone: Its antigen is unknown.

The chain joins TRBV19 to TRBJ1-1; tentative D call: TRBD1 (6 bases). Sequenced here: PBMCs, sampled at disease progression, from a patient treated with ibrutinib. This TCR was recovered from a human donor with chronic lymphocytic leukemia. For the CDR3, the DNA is TGTGCCACACGGGGGCCATCGGGCATGAACACTGAAGCTTTCTTT. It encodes CATRGPSGMNTEAFF.